The 2 T cell receptor beta chains listed next were all sequenced from one sample in a study of blood T cell repertoires in COVID-19. Profiling relied on immunoSEQ multiplex PCR, and the TCRdb table lists in-frame clones only, not all of them. This sample has around 310,000 clones, with roughly 90% found just once. Sequenced: peripheral blood. Source of these receptors: a woman in her forties with COVID-19, enrolled during active disease.

The CDR3 loop is CASSQGGHSRTPGELFF. Written as DNA, the CDR3 is TGTGCCAGCAGCCAAGGGGGACATTCCCGTACTCCCGGGGAGCTGTTTTTT. The V call is TRBV4-2, the J call TRBJ2-2; the D gene is possibly TRBD1 (6 bases). V lost 1 base and J 6 bases, leaving 18 bases between the germline ends. From germline, CDR1 is LGHNA and CDR2 YNFKEQ. CDR3 length equals 17 residues.

J is TRBJ2-1 and V is TRBV2; the match to TRBD1 covers 9 bases. V shed 8 bases, J shed 3 bases, and the junction held 8 bases outside the gene matches. CDR3 length: 15 residues. Germline CDR1 SNHLY, CDR2 FYNNEI. The CDR3 loop is CASQVPGQGYNEQFF. The CDR3 DNA follows: TGTGCCAGCCAAGTTCCGGGACAGGGCTACAATGAGCAGTTCTTC.